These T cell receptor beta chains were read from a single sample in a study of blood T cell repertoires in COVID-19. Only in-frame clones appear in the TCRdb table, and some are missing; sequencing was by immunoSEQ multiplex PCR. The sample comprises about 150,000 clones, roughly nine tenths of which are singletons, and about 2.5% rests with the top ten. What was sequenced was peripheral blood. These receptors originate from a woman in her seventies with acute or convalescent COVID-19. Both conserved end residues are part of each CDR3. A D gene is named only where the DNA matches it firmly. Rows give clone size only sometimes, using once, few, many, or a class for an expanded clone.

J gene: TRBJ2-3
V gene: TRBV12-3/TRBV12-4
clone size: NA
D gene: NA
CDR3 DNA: TGTGCCAGCAGTTCAGCAGATACGCAGTATTTT
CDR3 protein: CASSSADTQYF

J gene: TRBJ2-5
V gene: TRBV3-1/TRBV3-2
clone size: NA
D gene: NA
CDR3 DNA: TGTGCCAGCAGCCCAGGGGCTAGCGGAATTAAAGAGACCCAGTACTTC
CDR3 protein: CASSPGASGIKETQYF

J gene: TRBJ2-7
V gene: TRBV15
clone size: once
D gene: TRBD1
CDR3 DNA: TGTGCCACCAGCAGAGCCCGGGGGGGACAGGGGCACGAGCAGTACTTC
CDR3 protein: CATSRARGGQGHEQYF

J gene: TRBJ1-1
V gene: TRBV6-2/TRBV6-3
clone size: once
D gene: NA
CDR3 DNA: TGTGCCAGCAGTTACTCAAGGGGTGGCGGTGAAGCTTTCTTT
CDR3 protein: CASSYSRGGGEAFF

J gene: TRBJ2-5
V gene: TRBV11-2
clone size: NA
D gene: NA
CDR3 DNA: TGTGCCAGCAGCTTAGGCGCGGACCTAGGGGTGACCCAGTACTTC
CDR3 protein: CASSLGADLGVTQYF

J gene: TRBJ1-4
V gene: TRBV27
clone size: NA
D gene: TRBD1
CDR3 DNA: TGTGCCAGCAGGAGGACAGGGGCCCTTAATGAAAAACTGTTTTTT
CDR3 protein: CASRRTGALNEKLFF

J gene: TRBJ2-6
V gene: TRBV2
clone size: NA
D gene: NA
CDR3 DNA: TGTGCCAGCAGCGTCGAACGGGACTCTGGGGCCAACGTCCTGACTTTC
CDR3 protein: CASSVERDSGANVLTF

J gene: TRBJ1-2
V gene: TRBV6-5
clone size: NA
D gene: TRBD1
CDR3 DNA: TGTGCCAGCAAAGCGGGACAGGGCTATGGCTACACCTTC
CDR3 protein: CASKAGQGYGYTF

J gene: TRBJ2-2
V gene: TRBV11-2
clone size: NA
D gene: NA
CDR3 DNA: TGTGCCAGCAGCCCTCACAGGGGAGGCACCGGGGAGCTGTTTTTT
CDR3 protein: CASSPHRGGTGELFF

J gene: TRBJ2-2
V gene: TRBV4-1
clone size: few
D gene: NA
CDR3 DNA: TGCGCCAGCAGCCAAGTGAGGGCAGGGGCAGTACCCGGGGAGCTGTTTTTT
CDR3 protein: CASSQVRAGAVPGELFF

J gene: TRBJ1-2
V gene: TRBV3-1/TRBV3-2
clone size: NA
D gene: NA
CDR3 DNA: TGTGCCAGCAGCCAAGATCGGAACGGGGACTTGGGCTACACCTTC
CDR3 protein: CASSQDRNGDLGYTF

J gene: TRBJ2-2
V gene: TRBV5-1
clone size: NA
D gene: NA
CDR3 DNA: TGCGCCAGCAGCTTGGGACAACAGGGAATTACCGGGGAGCTGTTTTTT
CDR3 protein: CASSLGQQGITGELFF

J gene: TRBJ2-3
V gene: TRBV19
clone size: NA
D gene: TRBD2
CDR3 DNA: TGTGCCAGTTCGGGAAGTAGTTTTTTACTAGCGGGGTCTAGCACAGATACGCAGTATTTT
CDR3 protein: CASSGSSFLLAGSSTDTQYF

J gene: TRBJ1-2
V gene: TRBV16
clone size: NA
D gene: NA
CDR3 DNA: TGTGCCAGCAGCCAATCGGAGGGGAGCTATGGCTACACCTTC
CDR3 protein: CASSQSEGSYGYTF

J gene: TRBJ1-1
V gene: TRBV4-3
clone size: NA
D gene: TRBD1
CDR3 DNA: TGCGCCAGCAGCCAAGATCACGGACAGGGGGCTGAAGCTTTCTTT
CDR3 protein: CASSQDHGQGAEAFF

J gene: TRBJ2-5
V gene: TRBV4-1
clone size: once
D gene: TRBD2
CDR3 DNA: TGCGCCAGCAGCCAAGTAGGTGGGGTCGGGGGGAAAGAGACCCAGTACTTC
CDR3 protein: CASSQVGGVGGKETQYF

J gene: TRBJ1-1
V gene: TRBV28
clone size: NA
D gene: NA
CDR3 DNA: TGTGCCAGCGCAGGGCCCGTGGGCACTGAAGCTTTCTTT
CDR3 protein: CASAGPVGTEAFF

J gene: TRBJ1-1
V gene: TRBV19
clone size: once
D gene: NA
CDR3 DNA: TGTGCCAGTAGTATAGTGGCCAGGGGCAACACTGAAGCTTTCTTT
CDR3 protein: CASSIVARGNTEAFF

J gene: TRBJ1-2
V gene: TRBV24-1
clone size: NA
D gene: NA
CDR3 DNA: TGTGCCACCAGTGGTGACCCCGACGGGGGTGGCTACACCTTC
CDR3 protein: CATSGDPDGGGYTF

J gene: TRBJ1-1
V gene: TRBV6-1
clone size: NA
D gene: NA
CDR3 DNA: TGTGCCAGCAGTGCTACCTCAGGGTCCCCGAGCGCTGAAGCTTTCTTT
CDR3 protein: CASSATSGSPSAEAFF

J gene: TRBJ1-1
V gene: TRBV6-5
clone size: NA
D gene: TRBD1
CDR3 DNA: TGTGCCAGCAGGCTCCCAGGGGGCACTGAAGCTTTCTTT
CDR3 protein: CASRLPGGTEAFF

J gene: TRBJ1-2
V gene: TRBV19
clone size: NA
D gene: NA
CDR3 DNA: TGTGCCAGTAGTGTAGACACCGACACCGCGACTAACTATGGCTACACCTTC
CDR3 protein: CASSVDTDTATNYGYTF

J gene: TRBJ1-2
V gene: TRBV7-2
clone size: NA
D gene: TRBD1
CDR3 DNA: TGTGCCAGCAGCTTAAGGCAGACAGGGGGGGGTGGCTACACCTTC
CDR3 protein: CASSLRQTGGGGYTF

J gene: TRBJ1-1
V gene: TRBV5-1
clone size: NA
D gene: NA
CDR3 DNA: TGCGCCAGCAGCTTGGTCCCAGGATTGAACACTGAAGCTTTCTTT
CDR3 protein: CASSLVPGLNTEAFF

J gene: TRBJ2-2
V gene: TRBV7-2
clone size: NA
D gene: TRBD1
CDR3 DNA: TGTGCCAGCAGCTTAGTTGGTAGGCAGGGGGTCACCGGGGAGCTGTTTTTT
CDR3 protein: CASSLVGRQGVTGELFF

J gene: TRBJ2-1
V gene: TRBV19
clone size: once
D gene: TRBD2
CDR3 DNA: TGTGCCAGTAGTCTTAGGGGGCTCCTAGCGGGGGGCCGCGGGGATGAGCAGTTCTTC
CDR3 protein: CASSLRGLLAGGRGDEQFF

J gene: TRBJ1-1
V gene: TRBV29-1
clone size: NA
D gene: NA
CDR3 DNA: TGCAGCGTTGAAGAACGCGCAGGCACTGAAGCTTTCTTT
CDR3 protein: CSVEERAGTEAFF

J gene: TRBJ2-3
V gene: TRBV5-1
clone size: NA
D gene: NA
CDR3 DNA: TGCGCCAGCAGCTTGGCCAGGGAGGGGGTTCGTACGCAGTATTTT
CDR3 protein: CASSLAREGVRTQYF

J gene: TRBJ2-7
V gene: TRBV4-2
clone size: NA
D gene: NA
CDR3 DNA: TGTGCCAGCAGCCTAGGCGGAACCTACGAGCAGTACTTC
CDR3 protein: CASSLGGTYEQYF

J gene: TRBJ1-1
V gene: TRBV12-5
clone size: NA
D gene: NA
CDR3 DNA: TGTGCTAGTGGTTTGGTACTGACGGGCGGTGAGGGCACTGAAGCTTTCTTT
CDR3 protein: CASGLVLTGGEGTEAFF

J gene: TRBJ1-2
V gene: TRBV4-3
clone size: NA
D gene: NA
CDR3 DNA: TGCGCCAGCAGCCAAGTTCGGACAGTCCAGGGGAGCTACACCTTC
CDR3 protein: CASSQVRTVQGSYTF

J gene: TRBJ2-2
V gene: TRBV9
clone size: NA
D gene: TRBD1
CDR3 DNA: TGTGCCAGCAGATCAACCCAGGGGGTCGGGGAGCTGTTTTTT
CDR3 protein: CASRSTQGVGELFF

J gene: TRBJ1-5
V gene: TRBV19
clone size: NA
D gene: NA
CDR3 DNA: TGTGCCAGTAGCATACAGGAAAGCACTCAGCCCCAGCATTTT
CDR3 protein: CASSIQESTQPQHF

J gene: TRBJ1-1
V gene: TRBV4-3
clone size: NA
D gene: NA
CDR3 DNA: TGCGCCAGCAGCCTGGGGAGGACCACTGAAGCTTTCTTT
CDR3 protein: CASSLGRTTEAFF

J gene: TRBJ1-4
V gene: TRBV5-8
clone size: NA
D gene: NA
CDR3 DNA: TGTGCCAGCAGCCGCGGGTGGGCCGAAAAACTGTTTTTT
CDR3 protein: CASSRGWAEKLFF

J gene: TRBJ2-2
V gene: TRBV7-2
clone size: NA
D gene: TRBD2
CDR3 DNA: TGTGCCAGCAGCAGTAGCGGGGTAAATTCCGGGGAGCTGTTTTTT
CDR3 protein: CASSSSGVNSGELFF

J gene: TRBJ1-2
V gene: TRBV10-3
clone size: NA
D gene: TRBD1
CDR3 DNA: TGTGCCATCAGTGAGGACAGGGTTCGCTTCAACTATGGCTACACCTTC
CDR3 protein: CAISEDRVRFNYGYTF

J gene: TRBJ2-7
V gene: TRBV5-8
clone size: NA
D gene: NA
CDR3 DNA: TGTGCCAGCAGCAGGACATACTACGAGCAGTACTTC
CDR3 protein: CASSRTYYEQYF

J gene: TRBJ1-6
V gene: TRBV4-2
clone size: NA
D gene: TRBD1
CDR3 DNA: TGTGCCAGCAGCCTATCGGGACAGGGAAATTCACCCCTCCACTTT
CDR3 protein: CASSLSGQGNSPLHF

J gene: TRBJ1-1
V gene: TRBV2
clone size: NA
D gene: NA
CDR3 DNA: TGTGCCAGCAGTAAGGAGGCGATACCTGAAGCTTTCTTT
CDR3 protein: CASSKEAIPEAFF

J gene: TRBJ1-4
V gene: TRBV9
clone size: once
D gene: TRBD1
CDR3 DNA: TGTGCCAGCAGCGTAAAGACAGGGGGCTATGAAAAACTGTTTTTT
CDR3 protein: CASSVKTGGYEKLFF

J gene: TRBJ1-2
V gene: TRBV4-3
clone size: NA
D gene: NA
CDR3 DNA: TGCGCCAGCAGCCAAGATTATGGGACATCCGCTAACTATGGCTACACCTTC
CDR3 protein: CASSQDYGTSANYGYTF

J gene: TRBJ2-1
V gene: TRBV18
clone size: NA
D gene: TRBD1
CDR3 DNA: TGTGCCAGCTCACCAACGAGGGGGCCATACAATGAGCAGTTCTTC
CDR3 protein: CASSPTRGPYNEQFF